Each of the 13 T cell receptor beta chains below was sequenced from the same sample in a study of cytomegalovirus exposure and HLA in healthy donors. Vbeta (60) and Jbeta (13) primers were used in the PCR. Repertoires were generated with immunoSEQ multiplex PCR, while TCRdb's copy carries only in-frame clones and drops some. The sample consists of about 43,000 clones, roughly half of them appearing once. Sequences were obtained from PBMCs. Receptors were obtained from a man aged 55 to 70 in good health and CMV-seronegative.

This clone was seen a handful of times. The chain has TRBV9 and TRBJ2-3, with D possibly matching TRBD1 (5 bases). The CDR3 has 14 residues. Trimming shortened V by 4 bases and J by 6 bases, and 15 bases separated the two germline ends. Germline loops: CDR1 SGDLS, CDR2 YYNGEE. CDR3: CASSPQGATDTQYF. The CDR3 DNA reads TGTGCCAGCAGCCCCCAAGGGGCGACGGATACGCAGTATTTT. Based on the CDR3 plus reference TRBV9 and TRBJ2-3, the full variable domain is DSGVTQTPKHLITATGQRVTLRCSPRSGDLSVYWYQQSLDQGLQFLIQYYNGEERAKGNILERFSAQQFPDLHSELNLSSLELGDSALYFCASSPQGATDTQYFGPGTRLTVL.

The chain links TRBV7-9 to TRBJ2-1; no definite D call. The CDR3 covers 15 residues. CDR1 is SEHNR, CDR2 FQNEAQ, per germline (reference sequence). The V and J ends lost 5 bases and 1 base respectively, with 12 bases between them. As DNA, the CDR3 is TGTGCCAGCAGCCCCAGGAAGACATCCTACAATGAGCAGTTCTTC. It translates to CASSPRKTSYNEQFF. Filled out from reference TRBV7-9 and TRBJ2-1, the complete variable domain reads DTGVSQNPRHKITKRGQNVTFRCDPISEHNRLYWYRQTLGQGPEFLTYFQNEAQLEKSRLLSDRFSAERPKGSFSTLEIQRTEQGDSAMYLCASSPRKTSYNEQFFGPGTRLTVL.

This clone has only a few counts. The rearrangement links TRBV5-1 to TRBJ2-1, with D maybe TRBD2 (6 bases). Trimming took off 5 bases at V and 0 bases at J, with 12 bases between the two ends. CDR1 and CDR2 from the germline V gene are SGHRS and YFSETQ. The CDR3 is 15 residues long. The CDR3 region has the DNA TGCGCCAGCAGGGACTACTCTAGCTCCTACAATGAGCAGTTCTTC. Residues: CASRDYSSSYNEQFF.

The chain couples TRBV2 to TRBJ1-4; D gene uncertain. V lost 6 bases, J lost 4 bases, and 12 bases lay in between. The CDR3 extends over 14 amino acids. Germline CDR1 reads SNHLY; CDR2 reads FYNNEI. CDR3 amino acids: CASSQRTINEKLFF. CDR3 DNA: TGTGCCAGCAGCCAGCGGACCATTAATGAAAAACTGTTTTTT. Together with reference TRBV2 and TRBJ1-4, the CDR3 gives the full variable domain: EPEVTQTPSHQVTQMGQEVILRCVPISNHLYFYWYRQILGQKVEFLVSFYNNEISEKSEIFDDQFSVERPDGSNFTLKIRSTKLEDSAMYFCASSQRTINEKLFFGSGTQLSVL.

This clone came up once. This chain links TRBV21-1 with TRBJ2-3; the table gives TRBD1 as D, unverified against the DNA. TRBV21-1 is assigned pseudogene status. The CDR3 contains 13 residues. The CDR3 spells CASSNKGPDTQYF. The CDR3 bases are TGTGCCAGCAGCAATAAGGGGCCAGATACGCAGTATTTT.

The chain has TRBV28 and TRBJ2-7; tentatively, D is TRBD1 (5 bases). The CDR3 consists of 15 residues. CDR1 is MDHEN and CDR2 is SYDVKM in the germline V gene. Between the trimmed V and J ends, which lost 1 base and 2 bases, there was a span of 12 bases. As DNA, the CDR3 is TGTGCCAGCAGTTTATTAACACAGGATACCTACGAGCAGTACTTC. Its protein product is CASSLLTQDTYEQYF.

The CDR3 coding sequence is TGTGCCAGCAGCTTACGTCAGGGGACCCATCAGCCCCAGCATTTT. Its protein product is CASSLRQGTHQPQHF. The V gene is TRBV7-2, the J gene TRBJ1-5; D is possibly TRBD1 (6 bases). This CDR3 contains 15 residues. The germline V gene has CDR1 SGHTA and CDR2 FQGNSA. V lost 2 bases and J 5 bases, leaving 13 bases between the germline ends.

This chain joins TRBV5-1 and TRBJ2-2; 13 nucleotides align to TRBD2. Trimming at V came to 2 bases and at J to 8 bases, leaving 9 bases not matched to a gene. Germline lookup yields CDR1 SGHRS and CDR2 YFSETQ. The CDR3 is made up of 17 amino acids. This chain's CDR3 is CASSFDGTSGNGGELFF. DNA for the CDR3: TGCGCCAGCAGCTTCGACGGGACTAGCGGGAATGGAGGGGAGCTGTTTTTT.

The CDR3: CASRGLAGVNEQFF. The CDR3 nucleotides read TGTGCCAGCAGGGGGCTAGCGGGAGTCAATGAGCAGTTCTTC. The chain joins TRBV6-1 to TRBJ2-1, with 10 nucleotides matching TRBD2. The germline V gene has CDR1 MNHNS and CDR2 SASEGT. The CDR3 covers 14 residues. V shed 6 bases and J 6 bases; nucleotides not matched to a gene: 5.

This clone has only a few counts. The V call is TRBV27, the J call TRBJ1-1; D ambiguous. Germline loops: CDR1 MNHEY, CDR2 SMNVEV (reference sequence). V lost 5 bases, J lost 2 bases, and 9 bases lay in between. CDR3 length: 13 residues. This chain's CDR3 is CASSPTANTEAFF. CDR3 bases: TGTGCCAGCAGTCCCACAGCAAACACTGAAGCTTTCTTT.

Many counts were recorded for this clone. V and J are TRBV7-2 and TRBJ1-4; the D is unclear. Germline assignment: CDR1 SGHTA and CDR2 FQGNSA. CDR3 length: 14 residues. V shed 3 bases and J shed 5 bases, with 10 bases lying between them. For the CDR3, the DNA is TGTGCCAGCAGCTTGGGCAGCAAGAATGAAAAACTGTTTTTT. It specifies CASSLGSKNEKLFF. Full variable domain (outside the CDR3, taken from reference TRBV7-2 and TRBJ1-4): GAGVSQSPSNKVTEKGKDVELRCDPISGHTALYWYRQSLGQGLEFLIYFQGNSAPDKSGLPSDRFSAERTGGSVSTLTIQRTQQEDSAVYLCASSLGSKNEKLFFGSGTQLSVL.

This clone was found a few times. V gene TRBV7-9 combines with J gene TRBJ2-1; 9 bases map to TRBD1. Germline trimming cut 8 bases from V and 6 bases from J; bases unmatched to any gene: 2. This CDR3 comprises 12 residues. From germline, CDR1 is SEHNR and CDR2 FQNEAQ (reference sequence). The CDR3 sequence: CASGTGPNEQFF. CDR3 nucleotide sequence: TGTGCCAGCGGGACAGGGCCCAATGAGCAGTTCTTC. Based on the CDR3 plus reference TRBV7-9 and TRBJ2-1, the full variable domain is DTGVSQNPRHKITKRGQNVTFRCDPISEHNRLYWYRQTLGQGPEFLTYFQNEAQLEKSRLLSDRFSAERPKGSFSTLEIQRTEQGDSAMYLCASGTGPNEQFFGPGTRLTVL.

J is TRBJ1-1 and V is TRBV6-5; 9 nucleotides match TRBD1. This CDR3 spans 15 amino acids. V was pared by 6 bases and J by 8 bases, with 13 bases of the junction left unmatched. CDR1 and CDR2 from the germline V gene are MNHEY and SVGAGI. The CDR3 DNA follows: TGTGCCAGCAGAGCCCAACCTCAGACAGGGGGAGAAGCTTTCTTT. Protein: CASRAQPQTGGEAFF.